This T cell receptor (beta chain) was retrieved from a study of Ad26.COV2.S vaccination and SARS-CoV-2 variants. Study-level points and caveats: Analyses of TCR breadth and depth may have underestimated total T cell responses. A substantial breadth of spike-specific CD8+ and CD4+ T cell responses after vaccination has been reported.

Sequencing used immunoSEQ multiplex PCR; TCRdb keeps in-frame clones, though not all of them. The sample yields over 110,000 clones, roughly 89% seen once. A word on this clone: Antigen specificity is unknown.

The V gene's germline CDR1 is SGHRS and CDR2 YFSETQ. The V end lost 8 bases, the J end lost 1 base, and 12 bases lay between the germline ends. The CDR3 runs to 13 residues. This receptor was taken from a human donor who had recovered from COVID-19. The chain uses TRBV5-1 and TRBJ1-1, with a weak D call TRBD1 (5 bases). This specimen consisted of peripheral blood, obtained after recovery from COVID-19. CDR3 region: CASTVGENTEAFF. The DNA of the CDR3 is TGCGCCAGTACGGTAGGGGAGAACACTGAAGCTTTCTTT.